This T cell receptor (beta chain) is from a study of regulatory T cells in long-lasting Graves disease (dated by TCRdb to 2020 to 2023). For the study in its entirety: To count as having persistent Graves' disease, a patient had to have received antithyroid drug treatment for over 5 years with TSH receptor autoantibodies remaining persistently positive. TCR sequencing covered 13 persistent and approximately 20 newly diagnosed Graves' disease patients, some 33 samples in total. The study took place in China and was registered as a clinical trial. Antithyroid drugs had been taken for 8.5 to 13 years on average by persistent Graves' disease patients in the clinical cohort. Patients with persistent Graves' disease were compared with patients with newly diagnosed Graves' disease using TCR sequencing and RNA sequencing of peripheral blood. Points the paper makes about the study in general: The small sample size was acknowledged by the authors as a limitation that may reduce accuracy. Lower TCR Shannon entropy and fewer highly expanded clones were observed in persistent Graves' disease patients than in newly diagnosed patients, which suggested clonal expansion. Only peripheral blood was studied, because thyroid tissue, the primary lesion, was inaccessible. Sequencing and analysis were restricted to the TCR beta chain. TRBV28, TRBJ1-2 and TRBJ2-5 were preferentially used in persistent disease, while TRBV20-1 and TRBJ2-1 were favored in newly diagnosed disease. Persistent patients shared more public clonotypes among themselves (fewer than 3,000) than newly diagnosed patients did (over 900).

Of note for this clonotype: The target of this receptor is not known. The germline gene is not matched at one end of the junction; a read error may be the cause.

As encoded in the germline V gene (reference sequence), CDR1 is SSHAT while CDR2 is FNYEAQ. The CDR3 covers 13 residues, taking in both the cysteine and the phenylalanine. Only the CDR3 DNA stays, 39 bases, in frame from base 1. Library preparation used multiplex PCR. Sequencing relied on an Illumina HiSeq 4000. iRepertoire HTBI primers and Arm-PCR amplification of CDR3 regions were used to construct TCR beta libraries. PCR products were gel purified before sequencing. Processing in the source paper ran as follows. Gene usage analysis of CDR3 amino acid clonotypes used the 62 TRBV and fewer than 15 TRBJ segments found across samples. Filtered high-quality paired reads were merged into contigs using COPE and FqMerger. BLAST was used to align contigs to the IMGT TRBV, TRBD and TRBJ reference genes, and CDR3 was defined following IMGT. Any clonotype with a frequency above 0.1% was counted as a highly expanded clone. Shannon entropy was used to measure repertoire diversity, and the Gini coefficient was used to measure V-J evenness. A clonotype found in more than one individual was treated as public. Using fastp at Q25 and MiXCR, TCRdb reprocessed the public reads and kept productive beta chains. Every distinct CDR3 protein forms one entry, paired with its most common genes and DNA. None of the V and J calls come from the authors' own analysis; TCRdb made them. In all, the sample holds over 450,000 distinct CDR3 sequences, and 20% to 25% of those were seen once. The top ten clones comprise about 7% of the sample.

Per the publication, the time point label means: persistent/refractory GD, antithyroid drugs over 5 years with positive TRAb. For both TCR sequencing and RNA sequencing, RNA was extracted from PBMCs in TRIzol. The diagnosis of Graves' disease followed American Thyroid Association guidelines. The patients came from an endocrinology department in Xi'an, China. From each patient, about 8.9 milliliters of peripheral blood was collected into an EDTA anticoagulant tube. Ficoll Paque Plus density gradient separation was used to isolate PBMCs, and no additional T cell sorting was done. An Agilent 2100 Bioanalyzer and agarose gel were used to assess RNA quality, and a NanoDrop 2000 was used to measure RNA concentration.

The V gene is TRBV7-7 and the J gene is TRBJ2-5; there is no confident call for the D gene. The TCR comes from a female donor with Graves disease. The specimen was peripheral blood mononuclear cells (PBMCs), collected when the disease was refractory, from a patient treated with antithyroid drugs. The CDR3 region: CASSTQSSETQYF. The DNA sequence is as follows: TGTGCTAGCAGCACTCAAAGTTCAGAGACCCAGTACTTC.